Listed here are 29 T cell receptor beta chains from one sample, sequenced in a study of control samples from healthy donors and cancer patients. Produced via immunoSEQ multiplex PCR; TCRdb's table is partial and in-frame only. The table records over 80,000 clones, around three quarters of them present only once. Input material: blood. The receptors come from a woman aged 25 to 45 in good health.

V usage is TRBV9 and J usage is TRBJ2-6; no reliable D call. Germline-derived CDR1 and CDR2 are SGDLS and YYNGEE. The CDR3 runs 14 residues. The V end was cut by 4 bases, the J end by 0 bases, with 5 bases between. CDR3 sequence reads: CASSPRSGANVLTF. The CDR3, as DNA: TGTGCCAGCAGCCCCCGCTCTGGGGCCAACGTCCTGACTTTC.

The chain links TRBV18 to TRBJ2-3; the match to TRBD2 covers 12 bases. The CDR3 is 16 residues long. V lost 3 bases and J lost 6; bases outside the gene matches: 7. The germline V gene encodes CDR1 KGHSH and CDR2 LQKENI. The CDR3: CASSPVPSGGADTQYF. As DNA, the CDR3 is TGTGCCAGCTCACCGGTTCCTAGCGGGGGGGCCGATACGCAGTATTTT.

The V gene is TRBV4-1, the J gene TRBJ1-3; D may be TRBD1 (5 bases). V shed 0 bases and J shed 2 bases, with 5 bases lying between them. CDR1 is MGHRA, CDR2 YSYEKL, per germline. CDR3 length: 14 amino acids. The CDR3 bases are TGCGCCAGCAGCCAAGAGGGGGCTGGAAACACCATATATTTT. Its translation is CASSQEGAGNTIYF.

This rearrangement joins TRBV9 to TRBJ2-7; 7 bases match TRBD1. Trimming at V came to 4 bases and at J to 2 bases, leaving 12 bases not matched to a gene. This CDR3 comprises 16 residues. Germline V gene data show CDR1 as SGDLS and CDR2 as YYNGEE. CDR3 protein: CASSPHPTGSPYEQYF. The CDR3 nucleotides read TGTGCCAGCAGCCCCCACCCGACAGGGTCCCCCTACGAGCAGTACTTC.

The CDR3 region has the DNA TGCGCCAGCAGCGTGGACAGGGGACCCACCGGGGAGCTGTTTTTT. Its translation is CASSVDRGPTGELFF. This chain uses TRBV5-1 with TRBJ2-2; 9 bases match TRBD1. This CDR3 spans 15 amino acids. The J segment lost 4 bases and the V segment lost 4 bases, leaving 5 bases of the junction unmatched. CDR1 and CDR2 from the germline V gene are SGHRS and YFSETQ.

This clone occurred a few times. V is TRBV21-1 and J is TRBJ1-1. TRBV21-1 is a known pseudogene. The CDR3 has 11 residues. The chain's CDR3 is CAGLSGSEAFF. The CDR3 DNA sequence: TGTGCCGGGTTAAGTGGGTCTGAAGCTTTCTTT.

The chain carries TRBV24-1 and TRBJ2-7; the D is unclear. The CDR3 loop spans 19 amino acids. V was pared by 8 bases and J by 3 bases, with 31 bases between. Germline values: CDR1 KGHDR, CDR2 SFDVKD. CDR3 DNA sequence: TGTGCCACCACCCCGCAAGGGAAAATTAGCCGGCCGACAAGCTACGAGCAGTACTTC. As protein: CATTPQGKISRPTSYEQYF.

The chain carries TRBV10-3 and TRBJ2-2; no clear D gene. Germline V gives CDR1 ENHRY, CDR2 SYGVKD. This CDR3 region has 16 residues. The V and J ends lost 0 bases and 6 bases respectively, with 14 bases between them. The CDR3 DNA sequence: TGTGCCATCAGTGAGTCGAGTTTGGAAGGACCCGGGGAGCTGTTTTTT. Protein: CAISESSLEGPGELFF.

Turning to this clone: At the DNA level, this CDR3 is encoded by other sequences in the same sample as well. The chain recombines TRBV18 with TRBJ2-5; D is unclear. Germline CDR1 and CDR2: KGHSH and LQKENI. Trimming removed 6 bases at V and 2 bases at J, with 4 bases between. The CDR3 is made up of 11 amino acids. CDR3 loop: CASSRQETQYF. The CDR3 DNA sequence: TGTGCCAGCTCCCGACAAGAGACCCAGTACTTC.

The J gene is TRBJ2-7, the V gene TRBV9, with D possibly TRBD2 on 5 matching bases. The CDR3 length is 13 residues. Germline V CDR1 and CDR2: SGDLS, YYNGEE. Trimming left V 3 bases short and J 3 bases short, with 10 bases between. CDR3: CASSDGSFYEQYF. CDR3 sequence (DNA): TGTGCCAGCAGCGATGGGAGTTTCTACGAGCAGTACTTC.

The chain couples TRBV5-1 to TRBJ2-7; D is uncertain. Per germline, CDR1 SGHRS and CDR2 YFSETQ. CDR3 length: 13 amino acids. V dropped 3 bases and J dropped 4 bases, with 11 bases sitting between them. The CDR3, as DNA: TGCGCCAGCAGCTCGACACGGCTTTACGAGCAGTACTTC. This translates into CASSSTRLYEQYF.

For the CDR3, the DNA is TGTGCCAGCAGCCAAGGCTCCTACGAGCAGTACTTC. As protein: CASSQGSYEQYF. The chain joins TRBV3-1 (or the pseudogene TRBV3-2) to TRBJ2-7; the D is unclear. V lost 1 base, J lost 0 bases, and 1 base lay in between. The CDR3 is made up of 12 amino acids. CDR1 is LGHDT, CDR2 YNNKEL, per germline (reference sequence).

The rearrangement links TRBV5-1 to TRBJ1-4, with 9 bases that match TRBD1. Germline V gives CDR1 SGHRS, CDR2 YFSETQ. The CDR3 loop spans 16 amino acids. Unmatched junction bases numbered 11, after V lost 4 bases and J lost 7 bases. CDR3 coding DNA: TGCGCCAGCAGCGCACTGCTGACAGGGGGTAGTGAAAAACTGTTTTTT. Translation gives CASSALLTGGSEKLFF.

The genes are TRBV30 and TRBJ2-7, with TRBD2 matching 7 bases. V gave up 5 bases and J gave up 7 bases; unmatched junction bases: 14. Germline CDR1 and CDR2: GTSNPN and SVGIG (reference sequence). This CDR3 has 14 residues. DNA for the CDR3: TGTGCCTGGGGCGGGGGTCGCAGGGTGGAAGAGCAGTACTTC. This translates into CAWGGGRRVEEQYF. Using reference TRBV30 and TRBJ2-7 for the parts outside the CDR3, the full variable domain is SQTIHQWPATLVQPVGSPLSLECTVEGTSNPNLYWYRQAAGRGLQLLFYSVGIGQISSEVPQNLSASRPQDRQFILSSKKLLLSDSGFYLCAWGGGRRVEEQYFGPGTRLTVT.

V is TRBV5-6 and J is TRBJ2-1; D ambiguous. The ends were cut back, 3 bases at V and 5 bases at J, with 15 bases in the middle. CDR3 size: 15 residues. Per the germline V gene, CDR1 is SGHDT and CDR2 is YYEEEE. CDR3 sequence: CASSSYRLENNEQFF. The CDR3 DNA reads TGTGCCAGCAGCTCCTACCGACTTGAAAACAATGAGCAGTTCTTC.

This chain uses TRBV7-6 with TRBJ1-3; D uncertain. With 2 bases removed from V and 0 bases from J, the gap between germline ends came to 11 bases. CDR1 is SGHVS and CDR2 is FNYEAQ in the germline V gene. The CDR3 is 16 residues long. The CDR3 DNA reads TGTGCCAGCAGCTTATCCCCGGCCACCTCTGGAAACACCATATATTTT. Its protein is CASSLSPATSGNTIYF.

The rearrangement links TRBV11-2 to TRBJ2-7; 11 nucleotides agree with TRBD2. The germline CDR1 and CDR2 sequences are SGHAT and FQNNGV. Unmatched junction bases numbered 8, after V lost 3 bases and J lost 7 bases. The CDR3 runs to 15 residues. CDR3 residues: CASSFSTSGAGEQYF. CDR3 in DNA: TGTGCCAGCAGCTTCTCGACTAGCGGGGCGGGGGAGCAGTACTTC.

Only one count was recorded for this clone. CDR3 sequence reads: CASGRDRGTGELFF. The CDR3 DNA reads TGTGCCAGTGGCCGGGACAGGGGCACCGGGGAGCTGTTTTTT. V usage is TRBV19 and J usage is TRBJ2-2; 10 bases align to TRBD1. The germline V gene has CDR1 LNHDA and CDR2 SQIVND (reference sequence). V shed 8 bases, J shed 4 bases, and the junction held 4 bases outside the gene matches. This CDR3 region has 14 residues.

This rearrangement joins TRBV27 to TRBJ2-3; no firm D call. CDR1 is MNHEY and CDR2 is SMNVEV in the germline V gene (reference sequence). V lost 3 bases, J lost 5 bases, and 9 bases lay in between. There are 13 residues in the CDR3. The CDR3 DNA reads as TGTGCCAGCAGTTTTAGTGAAAGAGATACGCAGTATTTT. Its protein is CASSFSERDTQYF.

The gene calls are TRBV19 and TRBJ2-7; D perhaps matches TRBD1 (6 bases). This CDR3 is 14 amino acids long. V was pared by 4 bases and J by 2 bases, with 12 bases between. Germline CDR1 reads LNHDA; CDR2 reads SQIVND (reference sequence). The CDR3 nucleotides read TGTGCCAGTAGTACGACCGGGACAACCTACGAGCAGTACTTC. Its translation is CASSTTGTTYEQYF.

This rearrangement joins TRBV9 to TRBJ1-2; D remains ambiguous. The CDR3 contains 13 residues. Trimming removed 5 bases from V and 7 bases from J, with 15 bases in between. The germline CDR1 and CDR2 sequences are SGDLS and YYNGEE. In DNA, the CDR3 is TGTGCCAGCAGTGAGGGTCCCCGGGGTGGCTACACCTTC. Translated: CASSEGPRGGYTF. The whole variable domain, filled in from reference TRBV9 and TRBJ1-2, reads DSGVTQTPKHLITATGQRVTLRCSPRSGDLSVYWYQQSLDQGLQFLIQYYNGEERAKGNILERFSAQQFPDLHSELNLSSLELGDSALYFCASSEGPRGGYTFGSGTRLTVV.

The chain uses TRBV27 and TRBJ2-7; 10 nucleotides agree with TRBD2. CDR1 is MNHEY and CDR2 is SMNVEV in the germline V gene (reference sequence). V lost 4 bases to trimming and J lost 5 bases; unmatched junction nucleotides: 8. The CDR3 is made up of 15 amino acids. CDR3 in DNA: TGTGCCAGCAGTTCCGAACTAGCGGGGATCGACGAGCAGTACTTC. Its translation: CASSSELAGIDEQYF.

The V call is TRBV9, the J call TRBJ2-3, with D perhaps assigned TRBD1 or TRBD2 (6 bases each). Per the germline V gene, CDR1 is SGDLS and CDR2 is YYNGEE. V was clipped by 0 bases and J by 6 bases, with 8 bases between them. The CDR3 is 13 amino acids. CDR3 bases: TGTGCCAGCAGCGTAGGGGGGGCCGATACGCAGTATTTT. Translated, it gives CASSVGGADTQYF. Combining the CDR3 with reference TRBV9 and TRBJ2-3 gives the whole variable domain DSGVTQTPKHLITATGQRVTLRCSPRSGDLSVYWYQQSLDQGLQFLIQYYNGEERAKGNILERFSAQQFPDLHSELNLSSLELGDSALYFCASSVGGADTQYFGPGTRLTVL.

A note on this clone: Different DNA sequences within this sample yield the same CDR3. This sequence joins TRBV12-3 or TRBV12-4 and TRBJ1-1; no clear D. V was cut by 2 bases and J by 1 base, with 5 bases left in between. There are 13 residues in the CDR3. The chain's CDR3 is CASSLRENTEAFF. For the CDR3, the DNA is TGTGCCAGCAGTTTACGGGAGAACACTGAAGCTTTCTTT.

CDR3 amino acids: CASSQYHEQYF. The CDR3 DNA is TGTGCCAGCAGCCAATATCACGAGCAGTACTTC. This chain links TRBV14 with TRBJ2-7; D unresolved. The CDR3 sequence is 11 residues long. V was cut by 2 bases and J by 5 bases, with 4 bases left in between. Per germline, CDR1 SGHDN and CDR2 FVKESK.

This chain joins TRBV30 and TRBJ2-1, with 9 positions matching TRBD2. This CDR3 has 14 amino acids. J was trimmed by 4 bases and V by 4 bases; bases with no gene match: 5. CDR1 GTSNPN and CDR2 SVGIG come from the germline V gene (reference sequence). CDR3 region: CAWMERGAYNEQFF. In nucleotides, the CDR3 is TGTGCCTGGATGGAGCGGGGGGCTTACAATGAGCAGTTCTTC.

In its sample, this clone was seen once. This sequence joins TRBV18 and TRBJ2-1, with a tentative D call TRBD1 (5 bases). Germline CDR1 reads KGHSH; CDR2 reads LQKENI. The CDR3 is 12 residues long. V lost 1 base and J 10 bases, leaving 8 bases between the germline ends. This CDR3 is CASSPLRQEQFF. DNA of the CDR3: TGTGCCAGCTCACCACTCAGACAGGAGCAGTTCTTC. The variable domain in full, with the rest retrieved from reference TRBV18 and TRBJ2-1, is NAGVMQNPRHLVRRRGQEARLRCSPMKGHSHVYWYRQLPEEGLKFMVYLQKENIIDESGMPKERFSAEFPKEGPSILRIQQVVRGDSAAYFCASSPLRQEQFFGPGTRLTVL.

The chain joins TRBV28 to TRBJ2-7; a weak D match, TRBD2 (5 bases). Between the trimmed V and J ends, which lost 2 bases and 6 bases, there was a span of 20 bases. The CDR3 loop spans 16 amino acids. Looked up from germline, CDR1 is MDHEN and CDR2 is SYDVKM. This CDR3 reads CASSLIPAGVWGEQYF. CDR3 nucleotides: TGTGCCAGCAGTTTAATCCCCGCCGGGGTGTGGGGCGAGCAGTACTTC. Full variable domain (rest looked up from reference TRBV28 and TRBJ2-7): DVKVTQSSRYLVKRTGEKVFLECVQDMDHENMFWYRQDPGLGLRLIYFSYDVKMKEKGDIPEGYSVSREKKERFSLILESASTNQTSMYLCASSLIPAGVWGEQYFGPGTRLTVT.

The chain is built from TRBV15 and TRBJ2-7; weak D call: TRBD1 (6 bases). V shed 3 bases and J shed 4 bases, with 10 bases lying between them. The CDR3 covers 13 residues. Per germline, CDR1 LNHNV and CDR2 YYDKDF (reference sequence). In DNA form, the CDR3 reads TGTGCCACCAGCAGGCCCAGGGGTTACGAGCAGTACTTC. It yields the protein CATSRPRGYEQYF. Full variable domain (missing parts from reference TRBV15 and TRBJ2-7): DAMVIQNPRYQVTQFGKPVTLSCSQTLNHNVMYWYQQKSSQAPKLLFHYYDKDFNNEADTPDNFQSRRPNTSFCFLDIRSPGLGDTAMYLCATSRPRGYEQYFGPGTRLTVT.